One and the same sample provided the 17 T cell receptor beta chains below, sequenced in a study of breast tumors, draining lymph nodes, adjacent tissues. Using its own MiXCR run on the multiplex PCR reads, TCRdb lists one record per CDR3 protein. Among roughly 260,000 distinct CDR3 sequences listed, roughly 31% were seen once. Samples came from axillary lymph nodes draining the breast cancer. Sequencing was carried out using axillary lymph node tissue. The receptors derive from a female donor with breast cancer. Some clones in this sample may be carry-over from other donors' samples.

The sample holds many counts of this clonotype. This chain joins TRBV20-1 and TRBJ2-7; 7 bases map to TRBD1. The CDR3 sequence is 12 residues long. Germline V gene lookup returns CDR1 DFQATT and CDR2 SNEGSKA (reference sequence). V trimming: 3 bases; J trimming: 2 bases; junction bases outside the gene matches: 1. CDR3 bases: TGCAGTGCTAGGACAGGGCCCTACGAGCAGTACTTC. It encodes CSARTGPYEQYF.

This clonotype was seen more than once but under ten times. This may be a read error, as it is one base from a much larger clone. The chain recombines TRBV6-6 with TRBJ2-5, with a possible D match to TRBD1 (5 bases). The CDR3 length is 13 residues. The ends were cut back, 5 bases at V and 4 bases at J, with 11 bases in the middle. The germline gives CDR1 MNHNY, CDR2 SVGAGI (reference sequence). The CDR3 coding sequence is TGTGCCAGCAGTAGACAGCACCGAGAGACCCAGTACTTC. Amino acid sequence: CASSRQHRETQYF.

This clonotype was detected many times. J is TRBJ2-7 and V is TRBV7-2, with TRBD2 identical over 10 bases. After removal of 4 bases from V and 2 bases from J, the junction contained 5 bases not matched to a gene. Germline assignment: CDR1 SGHTA and CDR2 FQGNSA. The length of the CDR3 is 15 residues. The CDR3 region is CASSSGLAYTYEQYF. The CDR3 region has the DNA TGTGCCAGCAGCTCGGGACTAGCGTACACCTACGAGCAGTACTTC.

This clonotype appeared many times. The V gene is TRBV4-1, the J gene TRBJ2-1; D tentatively reads TRBD1 or TRBD2 (5 bases each). Germline CDR1 MGHRA, CDR2 YSYEKL. Trimming shortened V by 4 bases and J by 0 bases, and 16 bases separated the two germline ends. The CDR3 covers 17 residues. The DNA of the CDR3 is TGCGCCAGCAGCCGATCCGGGACGGCAAGCTCCTACAATGAGCAGTTCTTC. Translated: CASSRSGTASSYNEQFF.

At least ten counts were recorded for this clonotype. DNA of the CDR3: TGTGCCAACCTTGACAGGGGCGAGCAGTACTTC. Its translation: CANLDRGEQYF. This rearrangement joins TRBV5-8 to TRBJ2-7, with 8 positions matching TRBD1. V was clipped by 9 bases and J by 6 bases; unmatched bases: 5. This CDR3 contains 11 residues. CDR1 is SGHTS, CDR2 YDEGEE, per germline.

On this clonotype: A much larger clone is a single base away; this may be a read error. V and J are TRBV11-2 and TRBJ2-1; D unclear. The CDR3 consists of 17 residues. Germline V lookup: CDR1 SGHAT, CDR2 FQNNGV. V was trimmed by 0 bases and J by 5 bases, leaving 17 bases between them. CDR3 region: CASSLDRGAIIDNEQFF. The CDR3, as DNA: TGTGCCAGCAGCTTAGATAGAGGAGCGATTATCGACAATGAGCAGTTCTTC.

This clonotype was detected many times. V gene TRBV11-3 combines with J gene TRBJ2-5; possible D gene TRBD1, 7 bases. The CDR3 contains 17 residues. Trimming removed 5 bases from V and 3 bases from J, with 22 bases in between. Germline loops: CDR1 SGHNT, CDR2 YENEEA. DNA of the CDR3: TGTGCCAGCAGCAGTATGGACAGGTGGACGGGGGAAGAGACCCAGTACTTC. Its translation is CASSSMDRWTGEETQYF. Full variable domain (remainder filled in from reference TRBV11-3 and TRBJ2-5): EAGVVQSPRYKIIEKKQPVAFWCNPISGHNTLYWYLQNLGQGPELLIRYENEEAVDDSQLPKDRFSAERLKGVDSTLKIQPAELGDSAVYLCASSSMDRWTGEETQYFGPGTRLLVL.

This chain uses TRBV29-1 with TRBJ2-1; 11 bases are a match to TRBD2. J gave up 2 bases and V 7 bases, and 4 bases lay outside the gene matches. This CDR3 comprises 14 residues. CDR1 and CDR2 from the germline V gene are SQVTM and ANQGSEA. In nucleotides, the CDR3 is TGCAGCGCCCTACTAGCGGGAGCCTACAATGAGCAGTTCTTC. Protein sequence: CSALLAGAYNEQFF.

The sample holds many counts of this clonotype. The chain couples TRBV12-3 or TRBV12-4 to TRBJ2-2; no firm D call. CDR3 length: 14 residues. With 6 bases removed from V and 2 bases from J, the gap between germline ends came to 10 bases. The CDR3 is CASRSLINTGELFF. The CDR3 nucleotides read TGTGCCAGCAGGTCCCTTATAAACACCGGGGAGCTGTTTTTT.

This clonotype has just a few counts. This chain links TRBV27 with TRBJ1-2, with 9 bases aligning to TRBD1. CDR1 and CDR2 from the germline V gene are MNHEY and SMNVEV (reference sequence). There are 15 residues in the CDR3. V lost 11 bases and J lost 5; bases outside the gene matches: 15. The CDR3 DNA sequence: TGTGCCGAGAGAAGTACCGGGACAGGGAGGTATGGCTACACCTTC. This sequence encodes CAERSTGTGRYGYTF.

This chain connects TRBV24-1 to TRBJ2-3, with D possibly being TRBD1 (6 bases). The CDR3 sequence is 15 residues long. Trimming cost V 3 bases and J 4 bases, with 13 bases left between them. In germline, CDR1 is KGHDR, CDR2 SFDVKD. CDR3 region: CATSDRDIRADTQYF. The DNA of the CDR3 is TGTGCCACCAGTGATCGGGACATCAGGGCAGATACGCAGTATTTT.

This clonotype showed up many times. In nucleotides, the CDR3 is TGTGCCAGTAGCACAGTAGAAAAACTGTTTTTT. Residues: CASSTVEKLFF. J is TRBJ1-4 and V is TRBV19; D unresolved. V was shortened by 6 bases and J by 8 bases, with 7 bases between the two germline ends. This CDR3 has 11 amino acids. Germline V gives CDR1 LNHDA, CDR2 SQIVND (reference sequence). The whole variable domain, remainder taken from reference TRBV19 and TRBJ1-4, is DGGITQSPKYLFRKEGQNVTLSCEQNLNHDAMYWYRQDPGQGLRLIYYSQIVNDFQKGDIAEGYSVSREKKESFPLTVTSAQKNPTAFYLCASSTVEKLFFGSGTQLSVL.

This clonotype showed up many times. The rearrangement links TRBV5-4 to TRBJ1-2; 7 bases are a match to TRBD1. V lost 7 bases and J lost 3; bases outside the gene matches: 9. This CDR3 comprises 14 residues. Germline CDR1 SGHNT, CDR2 YYREEE (reference sequence). The DNA for the CDR3 is TGTGCCAGCCTACCCCGACAGGGAGACTATGGCTACACCTTC. Translating it yields CASLPRQGDYGYTF.

The chain carries TRBV11-2 and TRBJ2-3; D is possibly TRBD1 or TRBD2 (6 bases each). The V and J ends lost 3 bases and 2 bases respectively, with 12 bases between them. Germline assignment: CDR1 SGHAT and CDR2 FQNNGV. The CDR3 covers 15 residues. The CDR3: CASSFGGGTTDTQYF. The CDR3 DNA follows: TGTGCCAGCAGCTTTGGAGGGGGGACCACAGATACGCAGTATTTT.

This clonotype appeared many times. This chain joins TRBV7-6 and TRBJ2-1; TRBD2 might be the D (6 bases). Germline values: CDR1 SGHVS, CDR2 FNYEAQ. The V and J ends lost 1 base and 3 bases respectively, with 13 bases between them. The CDR3 loop spans 16 amino acids. The CDR3, as DNA: TGTGCCAGCAGCTTAGTTGGCGGGATTTACTACAATGAGCAGTTCTTC. It codes for CASSLVGGIYYNEQFF.

Comments on this clonotype: A much larger clone lies one base from this, so it may be a read error. The chain couples TRBV4-3 to TRBJ2-3; D perhaps matches TRBD1 (7 bases). The germline CDR1 and CDR2 sequences are LGHNA and YSLEER. V was shortened by 7 bases and J by 1 base, with 21 bases between the two germline ends. This CDR3 has 17 amino acids. CDR3 DNA sequence: TGCGCCAGCAACCAGTTTGGGGGGACAGTACGCACAGATACGCAGTATTTT. It is translated as CASNQFGGTVRTDTQYF.

In this sample, this clonotype turned up many times. J is TRBJ2-7 and V is TRBV9; D not certain. This CDR3 has 15 amino acids. V lost 4 bases, J lost 2 bases, and 16 bases lay in between. The germline V gene encodes CDR1 SGDLS and CDR2 YYNGEE. The CDR3 is CASSPEDPGAYEQYF. CDR3 DNA: TGTGCCAGCAGCCCAGAGGATCCTGGGGCCTACGAGCAGTACTTC.